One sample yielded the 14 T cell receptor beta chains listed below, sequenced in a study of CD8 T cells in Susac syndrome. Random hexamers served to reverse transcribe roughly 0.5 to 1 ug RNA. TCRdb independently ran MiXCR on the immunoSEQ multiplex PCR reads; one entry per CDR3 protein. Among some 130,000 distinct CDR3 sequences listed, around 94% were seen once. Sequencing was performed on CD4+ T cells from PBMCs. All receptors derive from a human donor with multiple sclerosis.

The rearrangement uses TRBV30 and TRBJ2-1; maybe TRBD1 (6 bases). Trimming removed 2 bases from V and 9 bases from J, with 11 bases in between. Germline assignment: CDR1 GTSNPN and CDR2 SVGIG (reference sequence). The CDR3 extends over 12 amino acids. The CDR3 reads CAWSWGLGEQFF. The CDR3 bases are TGTGCCTGGAGTTGGGGGCTTGGTGAGCAGTTCTTC.

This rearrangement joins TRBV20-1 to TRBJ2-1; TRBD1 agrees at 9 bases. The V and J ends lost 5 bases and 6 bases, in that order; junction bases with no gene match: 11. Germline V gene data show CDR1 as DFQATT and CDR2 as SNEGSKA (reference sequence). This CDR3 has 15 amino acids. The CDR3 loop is CSARTAGQGSNEQFF. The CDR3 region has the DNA TGCAGTGCTCGAACGGCGGGACAGGGTTCCAATGAGCAGTTCTTC.

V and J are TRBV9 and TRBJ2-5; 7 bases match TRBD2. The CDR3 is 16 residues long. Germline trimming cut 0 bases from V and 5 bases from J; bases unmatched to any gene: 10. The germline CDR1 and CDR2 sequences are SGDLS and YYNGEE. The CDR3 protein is CASSVEGGGRRETQYF. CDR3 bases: TGTGCCAGCAGCGTAGAAGGCGGGGGTCGTCGGGAGACCCAGTACTTC.

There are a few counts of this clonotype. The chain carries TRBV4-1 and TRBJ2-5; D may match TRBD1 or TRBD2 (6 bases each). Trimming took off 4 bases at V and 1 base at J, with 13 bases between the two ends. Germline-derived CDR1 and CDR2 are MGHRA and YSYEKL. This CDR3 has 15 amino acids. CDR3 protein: CASSPGANIQETQYF. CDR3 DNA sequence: TGCGCCAGCAGCCCGGGGGCCAATATCCAAGAGACCCAGTACTTC.

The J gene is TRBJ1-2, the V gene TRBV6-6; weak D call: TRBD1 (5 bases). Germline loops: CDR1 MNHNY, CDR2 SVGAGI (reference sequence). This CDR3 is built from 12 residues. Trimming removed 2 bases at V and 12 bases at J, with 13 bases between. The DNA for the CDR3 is TGTGCCAGCAGTTACGGTGACCGGACAAACACCTTC. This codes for CASSYGDRTNTF.

CDR3 protein: CSAFWTGPGNGYTF. The CDR3 DNA reads TGCAGTGCTTTCTGGACAGGGCCGGGGAATGGCTACACCTTC. V is TRBV20-1 and J is TRBJ1-2; 8 positions match TRBD1. Germline loops: CDR1 DFQATT, CDR2 SNEGSKA (reference sequence). J gave up 6 bases and V 5 bases, and 11 bases lay outside the gene matches. CDR3 size: 14 residues.

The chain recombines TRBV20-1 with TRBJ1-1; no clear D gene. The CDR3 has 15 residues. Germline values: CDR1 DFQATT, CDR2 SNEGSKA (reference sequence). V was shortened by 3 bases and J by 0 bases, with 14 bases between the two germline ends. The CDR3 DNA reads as TGCAGTGCTAGTGAGTCGGCCGGCATGAACACTGAAGCTTTCTTT. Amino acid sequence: CSASESAGMNTEAFF.

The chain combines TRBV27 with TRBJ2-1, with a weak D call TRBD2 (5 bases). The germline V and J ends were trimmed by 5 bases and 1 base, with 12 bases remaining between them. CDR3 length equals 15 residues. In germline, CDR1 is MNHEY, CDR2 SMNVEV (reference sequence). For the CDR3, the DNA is TGTGCCAGCAGTAGACTACAGAGTTCCTACAATGAGCAGTTCTTC. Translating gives CASSRLQSSYNEQFF.

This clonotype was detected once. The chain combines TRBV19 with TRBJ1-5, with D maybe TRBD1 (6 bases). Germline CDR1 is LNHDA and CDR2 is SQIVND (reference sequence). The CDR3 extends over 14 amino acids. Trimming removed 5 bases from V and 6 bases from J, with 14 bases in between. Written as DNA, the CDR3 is TGTGCCAGTAGTGCCCCCACAGGGCCTCAGCCCCAGCATTTT. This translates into CASSAPTGPQPQHF.

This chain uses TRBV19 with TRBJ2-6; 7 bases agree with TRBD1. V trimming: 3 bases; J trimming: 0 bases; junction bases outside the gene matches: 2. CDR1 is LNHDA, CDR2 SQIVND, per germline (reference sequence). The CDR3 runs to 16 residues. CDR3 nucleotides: TGTGCCAGTAGTATGGGACAGCCCTCTGGGGCCAACGTCCTGACTTTC. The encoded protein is CASSMGQPSGANVLTF.

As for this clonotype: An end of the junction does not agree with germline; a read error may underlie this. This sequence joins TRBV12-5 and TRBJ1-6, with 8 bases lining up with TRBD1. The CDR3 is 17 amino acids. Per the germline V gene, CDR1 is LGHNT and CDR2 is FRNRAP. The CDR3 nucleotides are TGTGCTAGTGGTTTGCCCCGACAGGGGTCCTCTAATTCACCCCTCCACTTT. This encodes CASGLPRQGSSNSPLHF.

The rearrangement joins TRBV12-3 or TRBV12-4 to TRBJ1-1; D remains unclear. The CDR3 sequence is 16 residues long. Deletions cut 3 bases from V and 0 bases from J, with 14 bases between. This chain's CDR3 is CASSLDSGRVNTEAFF. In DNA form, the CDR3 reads TGTGCCAGCAGTTTGGATTCCGGGAGGGTGAACACTGAAGCTTTCTTT.

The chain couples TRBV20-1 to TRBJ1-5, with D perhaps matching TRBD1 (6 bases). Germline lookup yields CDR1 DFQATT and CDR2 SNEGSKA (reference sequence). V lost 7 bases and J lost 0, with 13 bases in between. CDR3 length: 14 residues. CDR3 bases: TGCAGTGGCATTACAGGGAATAGCAATCAGCCCCAGCATTTT. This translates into CSGITGNSNQPQHF.

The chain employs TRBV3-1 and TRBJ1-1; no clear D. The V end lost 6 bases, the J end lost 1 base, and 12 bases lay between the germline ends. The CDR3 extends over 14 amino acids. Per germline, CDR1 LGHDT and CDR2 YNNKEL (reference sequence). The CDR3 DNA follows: TGTGCCAGCAGAGACTACCGACCGAACACTGAAGCTTTCTTT. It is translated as CASRDYRPNTEAFF.